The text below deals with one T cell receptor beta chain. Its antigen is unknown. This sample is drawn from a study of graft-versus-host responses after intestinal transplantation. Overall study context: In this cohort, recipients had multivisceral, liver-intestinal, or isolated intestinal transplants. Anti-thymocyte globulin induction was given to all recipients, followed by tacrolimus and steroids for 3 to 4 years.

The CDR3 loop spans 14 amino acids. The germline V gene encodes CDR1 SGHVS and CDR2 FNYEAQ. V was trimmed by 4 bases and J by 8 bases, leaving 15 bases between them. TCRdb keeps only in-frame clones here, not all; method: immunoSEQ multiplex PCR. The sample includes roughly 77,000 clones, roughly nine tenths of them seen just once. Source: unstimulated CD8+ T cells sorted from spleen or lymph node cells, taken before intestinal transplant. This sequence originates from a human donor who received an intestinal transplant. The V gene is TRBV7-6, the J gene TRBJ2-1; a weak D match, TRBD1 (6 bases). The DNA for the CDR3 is TGTGCCAGCAGCTCCCTACAGGGATGGCATGAGCAGTTCTTC. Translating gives CASSSLQGWHEQFF.